This T cell receptor beta chain was identified in a study of blood T cells in healthy people across ages. V lost 5 bases, J lost 2 bases, and 16 bases lay in between. This CDR3 is 15 amino acids long. Germline CDR1 SGHAT, CDR2 FQNNGV. Sample-barcoded 5' priming and a J-beta primer mix drove a second PCR of about 7 to 11 cycles. Each cDNA molecule was tagged by a template-switch adaptor that had 12 random nucleotides. One entry per CDR3 protein results from TCRdb running MiXCR on the 5' RACE reads. This sample carries roughly 730,000 distinct CDR3 sequences, roughly three fifths of them seen once, and the ten largest clones take more than 25%. Peripheral blood samples of roughly 9.9 milliliters were drawn from each donor.

The V and J genes are TRBV11-2 and TRBJ2-7, with D perhaps assigned TRBD1 or TRBD2 (5 bases each). This clonotype originated in a man aged 40-50 years in good health. Sequencing was done on a sample of blood. The CDR3 DNA reads as TGTGCCAGCAGCCAACCTTCAGGGAGACCCTACGAGCAGTACTTC. It codes for CASSQPSGRPYEQYF.